A selection of T cell receptor beta chains follows, all from one sample in a study of early T cells in non-severe SARS-CoV-2 infection. TCRdb analysed the 5' RACE reads with MiXCR anew, one entry per CDR3 protein. This sample carries nearly 80,000 distinct CDR3 sequences, 9.5% to 15% of them seen once, and the ten largest clones take 1.1%. Sample: whole blood. The receptor set was obtained from an adult who was a healthcare worker with PCR-confirmed SARS-CoV-2 infection or an uninfected control (not recorded which). Both conserved end residues are part of each CDR3. D genes are given only for firm matches. Rows give clone size only sometimes, using once, few, many, or a class for an expanded clone.

>TRBJ1-5|TRBV10-1|.|few
CASSDPTGPQHF
TGCGCCAGCAGTGATCCAACAGGGCCCCAGCATTTT
>TRBJ2-4|TRBV18|.|few
CASSRDPLLGNIQYF
TGTGCCAGCTCTCGGGACCCCCTCCTGGGGAACATTCAGTACTTC
>TRBJ2-7|TRBV20-1|TRBD1|few
CSARSLQGAYEQYF
TGCAGTGCTAGATCTTTGCAGGGGGCTTACGAGCAGTACTTC
>TRBJ2-2|TRBV2|TRBD2|.
CASSEAPLAGTGELFF
TGTGCCAGCAGTGAAGCCCCCCTAGCGGGGACCGGGGAGCTGTTTTTT
>TRBJ2-6|TRBV29-1|.|many
CSAAGASGGGANVLTF
TGCAGCGCCGCCGGGGCCAGCGGAGGAGGGGCCAACGTCCTGACTTTC
>TRBJ2-1|TRBV15|.|few
CATSGGPPDEQFF
TGTGCCACCAGCGGAGGACCCCCTGACGAGCAGTTCTTC
>TRBJ1-2|TRBV10-3|.|.
CAISKGTGYTF
TGTGCCATCAGTAAAGGGACAGGCTACACCTTC
>TRBJ2-2|TRBV7-2|.|many
CASSGRGHTNTGELFF
TGTGCCAGCAGCGGACGGGGACATACTAACACCGGGGAGCTGTTTTTT
>TRBJ1-1|TRBV20-1|.|.
CSARWGTEAFF
TGCAGTGCTAGATGGGGCACTGAAGCTTTCTTT
>TRBJ2-7|TRBV11-2|TRBD2|many
CASSSHKRLAGGPAPYEQYF
TGTGCCAGCAGCTCACACAAACGGCTAGCGGGAGGCCCGGCCCCCTACGAGCAGTACTTC
>TRBJ2-2|TRBV15|.|.
CATSRSISGAQTGELFF
TGTGCCACCAGCAGATCCATAAGTGGGGCCCAAACCGGGGAGCTGTTTTTT
>TRBJ2-1|TRBV20-1|.|.
CSARGVASAHYNEQFF
TGCAGTGCTAGGGGCGTGGCGAGCGCCCACTACAATGAGCAGTTCTTC
>TRBJ2-7|TRBV6-1|.|many
CASSEAETYEQYF
TGTGCCAGCAGTGAAGCAGAGACCTACGAGCAGTACTTC
>TRBJ2-5|TRBV11-2|TRBD2|many
CASSSTRGGGGETQYF
TGTGCCAGCAGCTCAACCCGGGGGGGTGGCGGAGAGACCCAGTACTTC
>TRBJ1-1|TRBV12-3/TRBV12-4|.|few
CASREGLTNTEAFF
TGTGCCAGTAGGGAGGGACTTACGAACACTGAAGCTTTCTTT
>TRBJ2-5|TRBV18|.|few
CASSPREGMETQYF
TGTGCCAGCTCACCCCGGGAAGGGATGGAGACCCAGTACTTC
>TRBJ2-1|TRBV28|.|.
CASSAGTRGLEQFF
TGTGCCAGCAGTGCCGGGACCCGCGGTTTGGAGCAGTTCTTC
>TRBJ1-5|TRBV20-1|.|few
CSARDRTHQPQHF
TGCAGTGCTAGAGACAGGACTCATCAGCCCCAGCATTTT
>TRBJ2-5|TRBV6-1|.|many
CASSRSGRETQYF
TGTGCCAGCAGCCGATCCGGGAGAGAGACCCAGTACTTC
>TRBJ1-1|TRBV12-5|.|few
CASGLESYTEAFF
TGTGCTAGTGGTTTGGAGTCATACACTGAAGCTTTCTTT
>TRBJ1-6|TRBV20-1|.|many
CSARDGPRSPLHF
TGCAGTGCTAGAGATGGGCCAAGGTCACCCCTCCACTTT
>TRBJ2-2|TRBV12-3/TRBV12-4|TRBD1|.
CASSLWTGVEELFF
TGTGCCAGCAGTCTGTGGACAGGGGTCGAGGAGCTGTTTTTT
>TRBJ2-7|TRBV7-9|.|many
CASSLGQVRSYEQYF
TGTGCCAGCAGCTTAGGACAGGTCCGCTCCTACGAGCAGTACTTC
>TRBJ2-3|TRBV7-9|.|many
CASSLIHGGLTDTQYF
TGTGCCAGCAGCTTAATACACGGGGGGCTAACAGATACGCAGTATTTT
>TRBJ1-6|TRBV19|.|many
CASSINRDPPSPLHF
TGTGCCAGTAGTATTAACCGGGACCCACCGTCACCCCTCCACTTT
>TRBJ1-2|TRBV7-9|.|few
CASSSDDRFRNGYTF
TGTGCCAGCAGCTCGGATGACAGGTTCCGAAATGGCTACACCTTC
>TRBJ2-2|TRBV2|.|few
CASRTGGAGELFF
TGTGCCAGCAGGACTGGGGGTGCCGGGGAGCTGTTTTTT
>TRBJ2-7|TRBV20-1|TRBD2|few
CSARDSRGGYEQYF
TGCAGTGCTAGAGATTCGCGGGGGGGCTACGAGCAGTACTTC
>TRBJ2-3|TRBV11-2|.|.
CASSLRTQQAADTQYF
TGTGCCAGCAGCCTGCGGACCCAACAGGCGGCAGATACGCAGTATTTT
>TRBJ2-7|TRBV14|.|few
CASSPGPKSSYEQYF
TGTGCCAGCAGCCCTGGGCCGAAGAGCTCCTACGAGCAGTACTTC
>TRBJ2-1|TRBV6-4|.|many
CASSDRAYNEQFF
TGTGCCAGCAGTGACAGGGCCTACAATGAGCAGTTCTTC
>TRBJ1-1|TRBV11-2|.|many
CASSLWATENTEAFF
TGTGCCAGCAGCTTATGGGCCACGGAGAACACTGAAGCTTTCTTT
>TRBJ2-5|TRBV20-1|TRBD2|.
CSARGGGAQETQYF
TGCAGTGCTAGAGGCGGGGGGGCACAAGAGACCCAGTACTTC
>TRBJ2-7|TRBV6-2/TRBV6-3|.|many
CAISAVGYEQYF
TGTGCCATCAGCGCGGTAGGCTACGAGCAGTACTTC
>TRBJ2-1|TRBV28|TRBD1|.
CASKSGTGGNEQFF
TGTGCCAGCAAGTCTGGGACAGGGGGCAATGAGCAGTTCTTC
>TRBJ2-2|TRBV6-1|TRBD2|.
CASSERAVAGSTGELFF
TGTGCCAGCAGTGAACGGGCGGTAGCGGGGAGTACCGGGGAGCTGTTTTTT
>TRBJ2-2|TRBV23-1|TRBD2|few
CASLAEGSGSNTGELFF
TGCGCCAGCCTAGCCGAGGGTAGCGGGTCTAACACCGGGGAGCTGTTTTTT
>TRBJ2-3|TRBV28|.|many
CASSPARGDTQYF
TGTGCCAGCAGCCCCGCGAGGGGAGATACGCAGTATTTT
>TRBJ2-2|TRBV4-1|TRBD2|many
CASSQDRAGSNTGELFF
TGCGCCAGCAGCCAAGACCGAGCGGGGAGTAACACCGGGGAGCTGTTTTTT
>TRBJ2-2|TRBV11-2|TRBD1|many
CASTTDRTNTGELFF
TGTGCCAGCACCACGGACAGGACCAACACCGGGGAGCTGTTTTTT
>TRBJ2-1|TRBV6-2/TRBV6-3|TRBD2|few
CASSLIREGNEQFF
TGTGCCAGCAGTTTAATCCGGGAGGGGAATGAGCAGTTCTTC
>TRBJ2-5|TRBV27|TRBD1|many
CASSLSTGGETQYF
TGTGCCAGCAGTTTATCGACAGGGGGGGAGACCCAGTACTTC
>TRBJ2-7|TRBV3-1|TRBD2|many
CASRGTSGREEQYF
TGTGCCAGCCGTGGGACTAGCGGGAGGGAGGAGCAGTACTTC
>TRBJ1-2|TRBV18|.|many
CASSPGGTESGGYTF
TGTGCCAGCTCACCAGGGGGTACCGAATCGGGAGGCTACACCTTC
>TRBJ1-1|TRBV7-9|.|few
CASSLVTGAFF
TGTGCCAGCAGCTTAGTTACGGGAGCTTTCTTT